This is a list of T cell receptor beta chains from one sample in a study of blood T cell repertoires in COVID-19. Sequencing was performed with immunoSEQ multiplex PCR; in TCRdb, only in-frame clones are kept and a portion is missing. The top ten clones hold under 4.5% of a sample with 50,000 or so clones, around 90% of them seen once. Material for sequencing was peripheral blood. Source of these receptors: a human donor in a cohort sampled during active COVID-19. Both conserved end residues are part of each CDR3. Fields, in order: J gene, clone size, V gene, CDR3 protein. Size values are once, few and many counts, or a class for expanded clones, and some rows have none.

j_gene: TRBJ2-6; abundance: -; v_gene: TRBV19; CDR3aa: CASSKGTGSSGANVLTF
j_gene: TRBJ1-1; abundance: -; v_gene: TRBV3-1/TRBV3-2; CDR3aa: CASSDDNLMNTEAFF
j_gene: TRBJ1-2; abundance: -; v_gene: TRBV30; CDR3aa: CALGQAYGYTF
j_gene: TRBJ2-1; abundance: -; v_gene: TRBV27; CDR3aa: CASSLSPRGLQQFF
j_gene: TRBJ1-2; abundance: -; v_gene: TRBV6-6; CDR3aa: CASRGGQGLYGYTF
j_gene: TRBJ1-5; abundance: once; v_gene: TRBV19; CDR3aa: CASSLKTGSSNQPQHF
j_gene: TRBJ2-7; abundance: -; v_gene: TRBV28; CDR3aa: CASTPGREQYF
j_gene: TRBJ2-1; abundance: -; v_gene: TRBV11-2; CDR3aa: CASSVRPPGLDNEQFF
j_gene: TRBJ1-4; abundance: -; v_gene: TRBV28; CDR3aa: CASSLGGQGDEKLFF
j_gene: TRBJ1-2; abundance: -; v_gene: TRBV6-5; CDR3aa: CASSTVTGGYGYTF
j_gene: TRBJ1-2; abundance: -; v_gene: TRBV2; CDR3aa: CASSEANSYGYTF
j_gene: TRBJ1-6; abundance: -; v_gene: TRBV28; CDR3aa: CASSLTGIKNNSPLHF
j_gene: TRBJ1-4; abundance: -; v_gene: TRBV4-1; CDR3aa: CASSTDSTNEKLFF
j_gene: TRBJ1-2; abundance: -; v_gene: TRBV6-5; CDR3aa: CASSYVRGYGYTF
j_gene: TRBJ1-6; abundance: -; v_gene: TRBV5-6; CDR3aa: CASKKTDGNSPLHF
j_gene: TRBJ1-4; abundance: once; v_gene: TRBV5-4; CDR3aa: CASSAQGAGGEKLFF
j_gene: TRBJ2-3; abundance: -; v_gene: TRBV3-1/TRBV3-2; CDR3aa: CASSHPRTSGSPDTQYF
j_gene: TRBJ1-2; abundance: -; v_gene: TRBV6-6; CDR3aa: CASSRTGDYGYTF
j_gene: TRBJ1-1; abundance: -; v_gene: TRBV11-2; CDR3aa: CASSLGGLNEAFF
j_gene: TRBJ1-1; abundance: -; v_gene: TRBV28; CDR3aa: CASISPGGEGTEAFF
j_gene: TRBJ2-3; abundance: -; v_gene: TRBV7-3; CDR3aa: CASSPQRLAGSGDTQYF
j_gene: TRBJ1-1; abundance: -; v_gene: TRBV10-3; CDR3aa: CASRQGSNTEAFF
j_gene: TRBJ2-7; abundance: -; v_gene: TRBV4-2; CDR3aa: CASSQDVGRTGTYEQYF
j_gene: TRBJ2-1; abundance: -; v_gene: TRBV5-4; CDR3aa: CASSSPGLANYNEQFF
j_gene: TRBJ2-7; abundance: -; v_gene: TRBV2; CDR3aa: CASSELGAGYEQYF
j_gene: TRBJ1-1; abundance: -; v_gene: TRBV7-9; CDR3aa: CASSSPAEAFF
j_gene: TRBJ1-2; abundance: -; v_gene: TRBV6-1; CDR3aa: CASSEPDRVYGYTF
j_gene: TRBJ2-7; abundance: few; v_gene: TRBV5-1; CDR3aa: CASSLTGEPIYEQYF
j_gene: TRBJ1-5; abundance: -; v_gene: TRBV28; CDR3aa: CASSDHETNNQPQHF
j_gene: TRBJ1-5; abundance: -; v_gene: TRBV28; CDR3aa: CASSLFGGNQPQHF
j_gene: TRBJ2-7; abundance: -; v_gene: TRBV7-2; CDR3aa: CASSLSLAYEQYF
j_gene: TRBJ2-7; abundance: -; v_gene: TRBV18; CDR3aa: CASSPPASYEQYF
j_gene: TRBJ1-2; abundance: -; v_gene: TRBV2; CDR3aa: CASRVTQNYGYTF
j_gene: TRBJ2-3; abundance: -; v_gene: TRBV9; CDR3aa: CASSKRRTGEADTQYF
j_gene: TRBJ1-2; abundance: -; v_gene: TRBV7-9; CDR3aa: CASSLDGGGGYTF
j_gene: TRBJ2-1; abundance: -; v_gene: TRBV11-3; CDR3aa: CASSKTSGRAMDEQFF
j_gene: TRBJ2-7; abundance: -; v_gene: TRBV9; CDR3aa: CASSVSSGTYEQYF
j_gene: TRBJ2-3; abundance: -; v_gene: TRBV7-3; CDR3aa: CASSLTGQGVTDTQYF
j_gene: TRBJ2-3; abundance: -; v_gene: TRBV7-3; CDR3aa: CASSGNPGQLTHF
j_gene: TRBJ2-6; abundance: -; v_gene: TRBV2; CDR3aa: CASRAMTSGANVLTF
j_gene: TRBJ1-4; abundance: once; v_gene: TRBV5-5; CDR3aa: CASSLGPAVGEKLFF
j_gene: TRBJ1-2; abundance: -; v_gene: TRBV19; CDR3aa: CASSPGQGSYGYTF
j_gene: TRBJ2-3; abundance: once; v_gene: TRBV7-9; CDR3aa: CASSSVDTQYF
j_gene: TRBJ1-4; abundance: -; v_gene: TRBV4-2; CDR3aa: CASSARLGGTNEKLFF
j_gene: TRBJ2-7; abundance: once; v_gene: TRBV6-2/TRBV6-3; CDR3aa: CASSYSRAGEQYF
j_gene: TRBJ1-5; abundance: -; v_gene: TRBV5-3; CDR3aa: CARSLSDRANQPQHF
j_gene: TRBJ2-7; abundance: -; v_gene: TRBV5-1; CDR3aa: CASSEQGKTYEQYF